This entry is about one T cell receptor (beta chain). Its matching antigen is unknown. What was amplified from RNA transcripts were TCR beta CDR3 regions. TCR CDR3 regions were first amplified by RT-PCR with HTBI primers. TCRdb independently ran MiXCR on the multiplex PCR reads; one entry per CDR3 protein. The table has under 250,000 distinct CDR3 sequences, 17% seen once. Clinical symptoms, serum thyroxine and TRAb, thyroid ultrasound and orbital computed tomography were used for the diagnoses. Cells are PBMCs isolated from more than 8.5 ml of fresh blood. This entry is derived from a study of T cells in Graves' hyperthyroidism and ophthalmopathy. The study's findings and limits: Median prediction lead before ophthalmopathy onset was 5 to 7 months with the model.

Trimming cost V 2 bases and J 0 bases; bases outside gene matches: 2. Germline-derived CDR1 and CDR2 are LGHNA and YSLEER. The CDR3 loop spans 15 amino acids. The rearrangement links TRBV4-3 to TRBJ2-3; 7 nucleotides line up with TRBD2. The clonotype originates from a man aged 50-60 years with Graves' hyperthyroidism. The sample consisted of blood. The CDR3 sequence: CASSQSGRSTDTQYF. For the CDR3, the DNA is TGCGCCAGCAGCCAATCCGGGAGGAGCACAGATACGCAGTATTTT.